Listed below are T cell receptor beta chains from one sample, sequenced in a study of graft-versus-host responses after intestinal transplantation. These receptors' targets are unknown. The table came from immunoSEQ multiplex PCR; TCRdb's copy has only in-frame clones and leaves some out. The sample lists under 85,000 clones, about 94% occurring once. The sequencing used unstimulated CD8+ T cells sorted from spleen or lymph node cells, collected before intestinal transplant. The receptors stem from a human donor who received an intestinal transplant. CDR3s include the opening cysteine and the closing phenylalanine or tryptophan. Each record gives: J gene, D gene, clone size, V gene, CDR3 protein, CDR3 DNA. A D gene is named only where the DNA matches it firmly. Clone size appears in some rows only: once, few, many, or a class for an expanded clone.

j_call: TRBJ2-1; d_call: TRBD2; clone_size: -; v_call: TRBV27; cdr3_aa: CASSLLGGRAGNEQFF; cdr3_nt: TGTGCCAGCAGTTTATTAGGCGGGAGGGCCGGCAATGAGCAGTTCTTC
j_call: TRBJ1-1; d_call: -; clone_size: -; v_call: TRBV7-9; cdr3_aa: CASSFEGGPEAFF; cdr3_nt: TGTGCCAGCAGCTTCGAAGGGGGTCCTGAAGCTTTCTTT
j_call: TRBJ1-2; d_call: -; clone_size: -; v_call: TRBV15; cdr3_aa: CATSRETTVYGYTF; cdr3_nt: TGTGCCACCAGCAGAGAAACCACAGTCTATGGCTACACCTTC
j_call: TRBJ2-1; d_call: -; clone_size: few; v_call: TRBV7-9; cdr3_aa: CASSLVLGVREQFF; cdr3_nt: TGTGCCAGCAGCTTAGTGCTGGGGGTGAGGGAGCAGTTCTTC
j_call: TRBJ2-7; d_call: -; clone_size: -; v_call: TRBV28; cdr3_aa: CASGISSYEQYF; cdr3_nt: TGTGCCAGCGGGATTAGCTCCTACGAGCAGTACTTC
j_call: TRBJ2-1; d_call: -; clone_size: -; v_call: TRBV6-5; cdr3_aa: CASRKDPEGNEQFF; cdr3_nt: TGTGCCAGCAGGAAGGATCCCGAGGGCAATGAGCAGTTCTTC
j_call: TRBJ2-1; d_call: -; clone_size: -; v_call: TRBV28; cdr3_aa: CASSLGVNEQFF; cdr3_nt: TGTGCCAGCAGTTTAGGTGTAAATGAGCAGTTCTTC
j_call: TRBJ2-7; d_call: TRBD2; clone_size: -; v_call: TRBV10-3; cdr3_aa: CAISDEREPGMEQYF; cdr3_nt: TGTGCCATCAGTGACGAGCGGGAGCCTGGTATGGAGCAGTACTTC
j_call: TRBJ2-7; d_call: TRBD2; clone_size: -; v_call: TRBV27; cdr3_aa: CASSGLAGVIHEQYF; cdr3_nt: TGTGCCAGCTCGGGACTAGCGGGAGTAATCCACGAGCAGTACTTC
j_call: TRBJ2-2; d_call: -; clone_size: few; v_call: TRBV9; cdr3_aa: CASSAEGAGTGELFF; cdr3_nt: TGTGCCAGCAGCGCGGAGGGGGCAGGAACCGGGGAGCTGTTTTTT
j_call: TRBJ1-2; d_call: TRBD1; clone_size: -; v_call: TRBV2; cdr3_aa: CASSEVGGQDPYGYTF; cdr3_nt: TGTGCCAGCAGTGAAGTAGGGGGACAGGACCCCTATGGCTACACCTTC
j_call: TRBJ2-5; d_call: TRBD2; clone_size: -; v_call: TRBV2; cdr3_aa: CASSHPAPGLAGEAQETQYF; cdr3_nt: TGTGCCAGCAGTCACCCAGCCCCGGGACTAGCGGGAGAGGCGCAAGAGACCCAGTACTTC
j_call: TRBJ2-1; d_call: -; clone_size: -; v_call: TRBV28; cdr3_aa: CASRPGTYDEQFF; cdr3_nt: TGTGCCAGCAGACCCGGGACATATGATGAGCAGTTCTTC
j_call: TRBJ2-4; d_call: TRBD2; clone_size: once; v_call: TRBV2; cdr3_aa: CASSDTGGSLAGTLNIQYF; cdr3_nt: TGTGCCAGCAGTGATACGGGGGGAAGCCTAGCGGGGACCCTAAACATTCAGTACTTC
j_call: TRBJ1-1; d_call: TRBD1; clone_size: once; v_call: TRBV6-5; cdr3_aa: CASSYSYRGYEAFF; cdr3_nt: TGTGCCAGCAGTTACTCTTACAGGGGGTATGAAGCTTTCTTT
j_call: TRBJ2-1; d_call: TRBD1; clone_size: few; v_call: TRBV29-1; cdr3_aa: CSVEGQGAHNEQFF; cdr3_nt: TGCAGCGTGGAAGGACAGGGGGCGCACAATGAGCAGTTCTTC
j_call: TRBJ2-3; d_call: -; clone_size: -; v_call: TRBV29-1; cdr3_aa: CSVEGRSTDTQYF; cdr3_nt: TGCAGCGTTGAAGGGCGGAGCACAGATACGCAGTATTTT
j_call: TRBJ1-5; d_call: -; clone_size: -; v_call: TRBV7-8; cdr3_aa: CASSLALEPQHF; cdr3_nt: TGTGCCAGCAGCTTAGCGCTGGAGCCCCAGCATTTT
j_call: TRBJ2-3; d_call: -; clone_size: -; v_call: TRBV11-2; cdr3_aa: CASRSSGTDTQYF; cdr3_nt: TGTGCCAGCAGATCATCAGGCACAGATACGCAGTATTTT
j_call: TRBJ2-7; d_call: -; clone_size: -; v_call: TRBV18; cdr3_aa: CASSPPFKGEQYF; cdr3_nt: TGTGCCAGCTCACCACCGTTCAAAGGCGAGCAGTACTTC
j_call: TRBJ1-1; d_call: TRBD1; clone_size: -; v_call: TRBV19; cdr3_aa: CASKLRDRVTEAFF; cdr3_nt: TGTGCCAGTAAACTCCGGGACAGGGTTACTGAAGCTTTCTTT
j_call: TRBJ1-1; d_call: -; clone_size: -; v_call: TRBV7-3; cdr3_aa: CASSVEQGGAEAFF; cdr3_nt: TGTGCCAGCAGCGTGGAACAGGGAGGGGCTGAAGCTTTCTTT
j_call: TRBJ1-2; d_call: -; clone_size: -; v_call: TRBV9; cdr3_aa: CASSAVENYGYTF; cdr3_nt: TGTGCCAGCAGCGCTGTCGAAAACTATGGCTACACCTTC
j_call: TRBJ2-7; d_call: -; clone_size: -; v_call: TRBV28; cdr3_aa: CASSLGGGSYEQYF; cdr3_nt: TGTGCCAGCAGTTTAGGCGGAGGGTCCTACGAGCAGTACTTC
j_call: TRBJ2-4; d_call: TRBD1; clone_size: -; v_call: TRBV19; cdr3_aa: CATATGAIQYF; cdr3_nt: TGTGCCACCGCGACAGGGGCCATTCAGTACTTC
j_call: TRBJ2-3; d_call: -; clone_size: -; v_call: TRBV4-1; cdr3_aa: CASSQGPLASADTQYF; cdr3_nt: TGCGCCAGCAGCCAAGGGCCTCTAGCGAGCGCAGATACGCAGTATTTT
j_call: TRBJ1-2; d_call: -; clone_size: -; v_call: TRBV7-9; cdr3_aa: CASSLASPGRGYGYTF; cdr3_nt: TGTGCCAGCAGCTTAGCAAGTCCCGGGCGCGGCTATGGCTACACCTTC
j_call: TRBJ2-7; d_call: -; clone_size: -; v_call: TRBV7-9; cdr3_aa: CASLRLGGEQYF; cdr3_nt: TGTGCCAGCCTTCGACTAGGTGGCGAGCAGTACTTC
j_call: TRBJ2-7; d_call: -; clone_size: -; v_call: TRBV7-9; cdr3_aa: CASSWTGGTRKGAAYEQYF; cdr3_nt: TGTGCCAGCAGCTGGACAGGAGGGACCAGGAAAGGGGCGGCCTACGAGCAGTACTTC
j_call: TRBJ2-7; d_call: -; clone_size: -; v_call: TRBV18; cdr3_aa: CASSPQRISYEQYF; cdr3_nt: TGTGCCAGCTCACCTCAAAGGATTTCCTACGAGCAGTACTTC
j_call: TRBJ2-3; d_call: TRBD1; clone_size: -; v_call: TRBV27; cdr3_aa: CASSTRQGRGDTQYF; cdr3_nt: TGTGCCAGCAGTACCCGACAGGGCAGGGGCGATACGCAGTATTTT
j_call: TRBJ2-7; d_call: -; clone_size: -; v_call: TRBV27; cdr3_aa: CASSLRGNSYEQYF; cdr3_nt: TGTGCCAGCAGTTTGCGGGGAAATTCCTACGAGCAGTACTTC
j_call: TRBJ2-7; d_call: -; clone_size: -; v_call: TRBV28; cdr3_aa: CASSSTRTATYEQYF; cdr3_nt: TGTGCCAGCAGTTCCACACGGACGGCAACCTACGAGCAGTACTTC
j_call: TRBJ2-7; d_call: -; clone_size: -; v_call: TRBV28; cdr3_aa: CASSLSLSGYEQYF; cdr3_nt: TGTGCCAGCAGTTTATCCCTTAGCGGATACGAGCAGTACTTC
j_call: TRBJ2-1; d_call: TRBD2; clone_size: -; v_call: TRBV7-9; cdr3_aa: CASSRGSSYNEQFF; cdr3_nt: TGTGCCAGCTCGCGGGGGAGCTCCTACAATGAGCAGTTCTTC
j_call: TRBJ2-1; d_call: -; clone_size: -; v_call: TRBV27; cdr3_aa: CASSWTNSYNEQFF; cdr3_nt: TGTGCCAGCAGCTGGACTAACTCCTACAATGAGCAGTTCTTC
j_call: TRBJ2-1; d_call: TRBD2; clone_size: -; v_call: TRBV11-3; cdr3_aa: CASNEREGRGEQFF; cdr3_nt: TGTGCCAGCAACGAGCGGGAGGGCCGGGGTGAGCAGTTCTTC
j_call: TRBJ1-1; d_call: TRBD1; clone_size: -; v_call: TRBV6-5; cdr3_aa: CASSLGQGGTEAFF; cdr3_nt: TGTGCCAGCAGCTTGGGACAGGGAGGCACTGAAGCTTTCTTT
j_call: TRBJ2-2; d_call: TRBD1; clone_size: -; v_call: TRBV10-3; cdr3_aa: CAISGQGPQTGELFF; cdr3_nt: TGTGCCATAAGTGGACAGGGGCCCCAGACCGGGGAGCTGTTTTTT
j_call: TRBJ2-7; d_call: -; clone_size: once; v_call: TRBV6-5; cdr3_aa: CASSYSSLYEQYF; cdr3_nt: TGTGCCAGCAGTTACTCGTCCTTGTACGAGCAGTACTTC
j_call: TRBJ2-3; d_call: TRBD2; clone_size: -; v_call: TRBV4-2; cdr3_aa: CASSQPGTGLAGGGVTSDTQYF; cdr3_nt: TGTGCCAGCAGCCAGCCCGGTACCGGACTAGCGGGAGGAGGTGTTACGTCAGATACGCAGTATTTT
j_call: TRBJ1-4; d_call: -; clone_size: -; v_call: TRBV9; cdr3_aa: CASSRRASEKLFF; cdr3_nt: TGTGCCAGCAGCCGAAGGGCGTCTGAAAAACTGTTTTTT
j_call: TRBJ2-5; d_call: -; clone_size: -; v_call: TRBV9; cdr3_aa: CASSPYGASAEETQYF; cdr3_nt: TGTGCCAGCAGCCCGTACGGGGCTAGCGCGGAAGAGACCCAGTACTTC
j_call: TRBJ1-5; d_call: -; clone_size: -; v_call: TRBV4-1; cdr3_aa: CASSQNSVNSNQPQHF; cdr3_nt: TGCGCCAGCAGCCAAAACTCTGTGAATAGCAATCAGCCCCAGCATTTT
j_call: TRBJ2-7; d_call: -; clone_size: -; v_call: TRBV28; cdr3_aa: CASSLFTGERVGEQYF; cdr3_nt: TGTGCCAGCAGTTTATTTACGGGGGAAAGAGTGGGAGAGCAGTACTTC
j_call: TRBJ2-1; d_call: TRBD2; clone_size: -; v_call: TRBV6-1; cdr3_aa: CASSARTSARINEQFF; cdr3_nt: TGTGCCAGCAGTGCGCGAACTAGCGCCAGAATCAATGAGCAGTTCTTC
j_call: TRBJ1-2; d_call: -; clone_size: -; v_call: TRBV7-6; cdr3_aa: CASSFMEDYGYTF; cdr3_nt: TGTGCCAGCAGCTTTATGGAGGACTATGGCTACACCTTC
j_call: TRBJ1-2; d_call: TRBD1; clone_size: -; v_call: TRBV27; cdr3_aa: CASSPTQGIVDYGYTF; cdr3_nt: TGTGCCAGCAGTCCCACACAGGGGATTGTTGACTATGGCTACACCTTC
j_call: TRBJ2-2; d_call: -; clone_size: -; v_call: TRBV11-3; cdr3_aa: CASSRGGTDGELFF; cdr3_nt: TGTGCCAGCAGCCGGGGTGGAACGGACGGGGAGCTGTTTTTT
j_call: TRBJ2-2; d_call: TRBD1; clone_size: -; v_call: TRBV30; cdr3_aa: CAWSPLTGNTGELFF; cdr3_nt: TGTGCCTGGAGTCCCTTGACAGGGAATACCGGGGAGCTGTTTTTT
j_call: TRBJ2-7; d_call: TRBD2; clone_size: -; v_call: TRBV28; cdr3_aa: CASRQSGSSYEQYF; cdr3_nt: TGTGCCAGCAGACAAAGCGGGAGCTCCTACGAGCAGTACTTC
j_call: TRBJ2-5; d_call: -; clone_size: -; v_call: TRBV19; cdr3_aa: CASSILAKQETQYF; cdr3_nt: TGTGCCAGTAGTATTTTGGCGAAACAAGAGACCCAGTACTTC
j_call: TRBJ2-3; d_call: TRBD2; clone_size: -; v_call: TRBV11-3; cdr3_aa: CASSSRLGAGGGQDTQYF; cdr3_nt: TGTGCCAGCAGCTCTCGACTAGGAGCGGGAGGCGGGCAAGATACGCAGTATTTT
j_call: TRBJ2-1; d_call: -; clone_size: -; v_call: TRBV7-2; cdr3_aa: CASSLGDTQIYNEQFF; cdr3_nt: TGTGCCAGCAGCTTAGGGGACACCCAGATTTACAATGAGCAGTTCTTC
j_call: TRBJ1-1; d_call: -; clone_size: -; v_call: TRBV19; cdr3_aa: CASTSALNTEAFF; cdr3_nt: TGTGCCAGTACCTCAGCTCTGAACACTGAAGCTTTCTTT
j_call: TRBJ1-1; d_call: -; clone_size: -; v_call: TRBV5-6; cdr3_aa: CASSPLLNTEAFF; cdr3_nt: TGTGCCAGCAGCCCCCTCCTGAACACTGAAGCTTTCTTT
j_call: TRBJ2-5; d_call: TRBD2; clone_size: -; v_call: TRBV5-4; cdr3_aa: CASSPGGETQYF; cdr3_nt: TGTGCCAGCAGCCCGGGGGGAGAGACCCAGTACTTC
j_call: TRBJ2-1; d_call: TRBD2; clone_size: -; v_call: TRBV2; cdr3_aa: CASREAGTSGTREWGKQFF; cdr3_nt: TGTGCCAGCAGAGAAGCCGGGACTAGCGGGACCCGCGAGTGGGGAAAGCAGTTCTTC